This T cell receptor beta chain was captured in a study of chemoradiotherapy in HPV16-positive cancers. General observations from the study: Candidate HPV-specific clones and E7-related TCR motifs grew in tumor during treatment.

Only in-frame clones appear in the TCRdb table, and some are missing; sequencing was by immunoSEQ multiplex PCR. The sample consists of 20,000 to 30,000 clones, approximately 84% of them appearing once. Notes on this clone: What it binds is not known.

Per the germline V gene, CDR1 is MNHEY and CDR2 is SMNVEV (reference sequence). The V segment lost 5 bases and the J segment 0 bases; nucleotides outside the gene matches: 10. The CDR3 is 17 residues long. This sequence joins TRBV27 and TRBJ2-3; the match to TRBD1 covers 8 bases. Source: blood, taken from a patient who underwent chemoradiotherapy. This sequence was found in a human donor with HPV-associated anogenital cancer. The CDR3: CASSLSRTGFSTDTQYF. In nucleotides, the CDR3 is TGTGCCAGCAGTCTGTCCCGGACAGGGTTTAGCACAGATACGCAGTATTTT.